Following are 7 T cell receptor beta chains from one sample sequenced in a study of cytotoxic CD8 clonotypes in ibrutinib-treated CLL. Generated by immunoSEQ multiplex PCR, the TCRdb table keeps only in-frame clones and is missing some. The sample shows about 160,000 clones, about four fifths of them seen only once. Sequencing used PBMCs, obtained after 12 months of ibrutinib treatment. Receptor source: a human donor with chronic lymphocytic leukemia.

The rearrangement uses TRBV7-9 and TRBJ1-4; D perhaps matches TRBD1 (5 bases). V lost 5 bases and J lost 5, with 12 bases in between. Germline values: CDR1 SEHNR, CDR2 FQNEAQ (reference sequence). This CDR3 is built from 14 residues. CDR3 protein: CASSRGGKNEKLFF. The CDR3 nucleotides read TGTGCCAGCAGCCGGGGGGGTAAGAATGAAAAACTGTTTTTT.

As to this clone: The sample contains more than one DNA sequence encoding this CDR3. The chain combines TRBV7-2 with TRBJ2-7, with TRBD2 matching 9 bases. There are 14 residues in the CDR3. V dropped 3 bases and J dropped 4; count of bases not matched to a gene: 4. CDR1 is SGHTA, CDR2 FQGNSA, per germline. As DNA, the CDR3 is TGTGCCAGCAGCTTGGCGGGAGGGCCATACGAGCAGTACTTC. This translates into CASSLAGGPYEQYF.

CDR3 nucleotide sequence: TGTGCCAGCAGCGTAGTGGGGGGAAGCAATGAGCAGTTCTTC. It codes for CASSVVGGSNEQFF. This chain uses TRBV9 with TRBJ2-1; TRBD2 might be the D (6 bases). The CDR3 runs to 14 residues. The ends were cut back, 0 bases at V and 6 bases at J, with 10 bases in the middle. Per germline, CDR1 SGDLS and CDR2 YYNGEE.

CDR3 residues: CAWSKGAPSNQPQHF. The CDR3 DNA is TGTGCCTGGTCTAAGGGGGCTCCTAGCAATCAGCCCCAGCATTTT. This chain connects TRBV30 to TRBJ1-5; 7 bases align to TRBD1. Germline CDR1 and CDR2: GTSNPN and SVGIG (reference sequence). Trimming took 5 bases from V and 0 from J; bases not matched to a gene: 7. The length of the CDR3 is 15 residues.

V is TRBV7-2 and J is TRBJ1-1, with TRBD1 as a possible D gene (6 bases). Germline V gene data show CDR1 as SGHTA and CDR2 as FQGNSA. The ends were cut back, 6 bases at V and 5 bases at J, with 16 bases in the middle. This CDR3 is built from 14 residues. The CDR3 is CASRWGAGSTEAFF. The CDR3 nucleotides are TGTGCCAGCAGGTGGGGGGCGGGTTCGACTGAAGCTTTCTTT.

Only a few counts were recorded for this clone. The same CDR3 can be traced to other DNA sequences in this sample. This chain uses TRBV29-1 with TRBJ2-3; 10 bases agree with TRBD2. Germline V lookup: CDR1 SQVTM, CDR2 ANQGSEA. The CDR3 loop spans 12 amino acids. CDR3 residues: CSSGGRVDTQYF. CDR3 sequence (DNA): TGCAGTAGCGGGGGGAGGGTAGATACGCAGTATTTT.

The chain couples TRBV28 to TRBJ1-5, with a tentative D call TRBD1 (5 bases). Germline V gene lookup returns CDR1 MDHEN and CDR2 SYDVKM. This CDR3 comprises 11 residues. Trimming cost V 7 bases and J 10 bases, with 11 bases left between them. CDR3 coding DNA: TGTGCCAGCACTACAAGGGGTCCCCAGCATTTT. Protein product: CASTTRGPQHF.